This is a list of T cell receptor beta chains from one sample in a study of OX40 agonist ivuxolimab in advanced cancers. Clones were sequenced by immunoSEQ multiplex PCR, and TCRdb holds only the in-frame ones, with some missing. The profile covers around 77,000 clones, with just over 90% appearing a single time and about 5.5% taken by the ten largest. Here the sequenced sample was CD4+ or CD8+ T cells sorted from blood, taken in a trial of the OX40 agonist ivuxolimab. All receptors derive from an adult with an advanced solid tumor such as melanoma, head and neck, liver or kidney cancer. Each CDR3 is given with its conserved first and last residue. D genes are given only for firm matches. Only part of the rows carry a size: once, few, many, or a class if the clone is expanded.

v_gene: TRBV29-1; abundance: -; j_gene: TRBJ1-1; d_gene: TRBD1; CDR3aa: CSVRGDRGGRNTEAFF; CDR3nt: TGCAGCGTTAGAGGGGACAGGGGCGGGAGGAACACTGAAGCTTTCTTT
v_gene: TRBV27; abundance: -; j_gene: TRBJ2-2; d_gene: TRBD2; CDR3aa: CASSLETGGSGELFF; CDR3nt: TGTGCCAGCAGTTTGGAAACGGGGGGATCCGGGGAGCTGTTTTTT
v_gene: TRBV9; abundance: -; j_gene: TRBJ2-7; d_gene: TRBD2; CDR3aa: CASSEGTSGYEQYF; CDR3nt: TGTGCCAGCAGCGAGGGGACTAGCGGTTACGAGCAGTACTTC
v_gene: TRBV29-1; abundance: -; j_gene: TRBJ2-3; d_gene: TRBD2; CDR3aa: CSVQGLAGVVADTQYF; CDR3nt: TGCAGCGTCCAGGGACTAGCGGGAGTGGTGGCAGATACGCAGTATTTT
v_gene: TRBV7-9; abundance: -; j_gene: TRBJ2-1; d_gene: -; CDR3aa: CASSLIGGRRFGDNEQFF; CDR3nt: TGTGCCAGCAGCTTGATAGGGGGGAGGCGTTTTGGGGACAATGAGCAGTTCTTC
v_gene: TRBV5-8; abundance: -; j_gene: TRBJ1-1; d_gene: TRBD1; CDR3aa: CASSLVTGYTEAFF; CDR3nt: TGTGCCAGCAGCTTGGTGACAGGGTATACTGAAGCTTTCTTT
v_gene: TRBV13; abundance: -; j_gene: TRBJ2-7; d_gene: TRBD1; CDR3aa: CASSNTGAQPYEQYF; CDR3nt: TGTGCCAGTTCTAACACAGGGGCGCAACCCTACGAGCAGTACTTC
v_gene: TRBV28; abundance: -; j_gene: TRBJ2-1; d_gene: TRBD2; CDR3aa: CASSSTGLAGGRYYNEQFF; CDR3nt: TGTGCCAGCAGTTCAACGGGACTAGCGGGAGGACGATACTACAATGAGCAGTTCTTC
v_gene: TRBV6-1; abundance: -; j_gene: TRBJ1-1; d_gene: -; CDR3aa: CASSWGIGGTEAFF; CDR3nt: TGTGCCAGCAGTTGGGGGATTGGGGGCACTGAAGCTTTCTTT
v_gene: TRBV4-1; abundance: -; j_gene: TRBJ2-3; d_gene: TRBD2; CDR3aa: CASSQEGLAGTDTQYF; CDR3nt: TGCGCCAGCAGCCAAGAGGGACTAGCGGGAACAGATACGCAGTATTTT
v_gene: TRBV27; abundance: -; j_gene: TRBJ2-3; d_gene: -; CDR3aa: CASSSHITDTQYF; CDR3nt: TGTGCCAGCAGTTCCCACATCACAGATACGCAGTATTTT
v_gene: TRBV9; abundance: -; j_gene: TRBJ2-7; d_gene: -; CDR3aa: CASSVGGPSSYEQYF; CDR3nt: TGTGCCAGCAGCGTAGGGGGGCCGAGCTCCTACGAGCAGTACTTC
v_gene: TRBV19; abundance: -; j_gene: TRBJ1-2; d_gene: -; CDR3aa: CASSPLNTRNYGYTF; CDR3nt: TGTGCCAGTAGCCCGCTTAACACAAGAAACTATGGCTACACCTTC
v_gene: TRBV5-8; abundance: -; j_gene: TRBJ2-1; d_gene: -; CDR3aa: CASSLRDAYNEQFF; CDR3nt: TGTGCCAGCAGCTTGAGGGACGCATACAATGAGCAGTTCTTC
v_gene: TRBV19; abundance: -; j_gene: TRBJ2-5; d_gene: -; CDR3aa: CASSTQETQYF; CDR3nt: TGTGCCAGTAGTACACAAGAGACCCAGTACTTC
v_gene: TRBV30; abundance: -; j_gene: TRBJ2-1; d_gene: TRBD1; CDR3aa: CAWSGQGHYNEQFF; CDR3nt: TGTGCCTGGAGTGGACAGGGTCACTACAATGAGCAGTTCTTC
v_gene: TRBV30; abundance: few; j_gene: TRBJ2-3; d_gene: -; CDR3aa: CAWTQYGTDTQYF; CDR3nt: TGTGCCTGGACACAATACGGCACAGATACGCAGTATTTT
v_gene: TRBV4-3; abundance: -; j_gene: TRBJ2-1; d_gene: TRBD2; CDR3aa: CASSQQPGLAGGAYNEQFF; CDR3nt: TGCGCCAGCAGCCAACAGCCGGGACTAGCGGGAGGGGCCTACAATGAGCAGTTCTTC
v_gene: TRBV7-9; abundance: -; j_gene: TRBJ1-3; d_gene: TRBD1; CDR3aa: CASSLRDSHSGNTIYF; CDR3nt: TGTGCCAGCAGCTTAAGGGACAGTCACTCTGGAAACACCATATATTTT
v_gene: TRBV9; abundance: once; j_gene: TRBJ2-2; d_gene: -; CDR3aa: CASSVLGTGELFF; CDR3nt: TGTGCCAGCAGCGTTCTGGGGACCGGGGAGCTGTTTTTT
v_gene: TRBV4-3; abundance: once; j_gene: TRBJ2-7; d_gene: -; CDR3aa: CASSPGGGYEQYF; CDR3nt: TGCGCCAGCAGCCCCGGGGGCGGCTACGAGCAGTACTTC
v_gene: TRBV7-3; abundance: -; j_gene: TRBJ2-3; d_gene: -; CDR3aa: CASSLEGFTDTQYF; CDR3nt: TGTGCCAGCAGCTTAGAGGGGTTCACAGATACGCAGTATTTT
v_gene: TRBV28; abundance: -; j_gene: TRBJ1-1; d_gene: -; CDR3aa: CASSQLIIRDTGNTEAFF; CDR3nt: TGTGCCAGCAGCCAACTAATCATCCGGGACACGGGGAACACTGAAGCTTTCTTT
v_gene: TRBV28; abundance: -; j_gene: TRBJ2-7; d_gene: -; CDR3aa: CASSVNRVYEQYF; CDR3nt: TGTGCCAGCAGTGTCAACAGGGTCTACGAGCAGTACTTC
v_gene: TRBV2; abundance: -; j_gene: TRBJ2-1; d_gene: -; CDR3aa: CASSDGTPSNEQFF; CDR3nt: TGTGCCAGCAGTGACGGGACACCCAGCAATGAGCAGTTCTTC
v_gene: TRBV28; abundance: -; j_gene: TRBJ2-2; d_gene: -; CDR3aa: CASSFPGYRTGELFF; CDR3nt: TGTGCCAGCAGTTTCCCAGGCTATCGAACCGGGGAGCTGTTTTTT
v_gene: TRBV4-3; abundance: -; j_gene: TRBJ2-1; d_gene: -; CDR3aa: CASSQDPGRNEQFF; CDR3nt: TGCGCCAGCAGCCAAGATCCGGGACGCAATGAGCAGTTCTTC
v_gene: TRBV6-4; abundance: -; j_gene: TRBJ2-7; d_gene: -; CDR3aa: CASSVDPGYEQYF; CDR3nt: TGTGCCAGCAGTGTAGATCCTGGCTACGAGCAGTACTTC
v_gene: TRBV11-2; abundance: -; j_gene: TRBJ2-3; d_gene: -; CDR3aa: CASAVIRTDTQYF; CDR3nt: TGTGCCAGCGCGGTAATTCGCACAGATACGCAGTATTTT
v_gene: TRBV9; abundance: -; j_gene: TRBJ2-1; d_gene: TRBD2; CDR3aa: CASSVSGTSGGRSYNEQFF; CDR3nt: TGTGCCAGCAGCGTTTCCGGGACTAGCGGGGGGCGCTCCTACAATGAGCAGTTCTTC
v_gene: TRBV5-8; abundance: -; j_gene: TRBJ2-1; d_gene: -; CDR3aa: CASSLGRLSYNEQFF; CDR3nt: TGTGCCAGCAGCTTGGGTAGACTCTCCTACAATGAGCAGTTCTTC
v_gene: TRBV4-3; abundance: -; j_gene: TRBJ1-1; d_gene: -; CDR3aa: CASSQDRLSVATEAFF; CDR3nt: TGCGCCAGCAGCCAAGATAGGTTGTCAGTTGCCACTGAAGCTTTCTTT
v_gene: TRBV4-1; abundance: -; j_gene: TRBJ1-3; d_gene: -; CDR3aa: CASSPLVRGLSGNTIYF; CDR3nt: TGCGCCAGCAGCCCTCTTGTAAGGGGCCTCTCTGGAAACACCATATATTTT
v_gene: TRBV7-9; abundance: -; j_gene: TRBJ2-7; d_gene: -; CDR3aa: CASSRPGSGPYEQYF; CDR3nt: TGTGCCAGCAGCCGGCCGGGTAGCGGCCCCTACGAGCAGTACTTC
v_gene: TRBV27; abundance: once; j_gene: TRBJ2-7; d_gene: -; CDR3aa: CASSLEPPGNEQYF; CDR3nt: TGTGCCAGCAGTTTAGAACCCCCGGGGAACGAGCAATACTTC
v_gene: TRBV9; abundance: once; j_gene: TRBJ2-1; d_gene: TRBD2; CDR3aa: CASSSRVAGVAYNEQFF; CDR3nt: TGTGCCAGCAGCTCCCGGGTAGCGGGAGTAGCCTACAATGAGCAGTTCTTC
v_gene: TRBV30; abundance: once; j_gene: TRBJ2-3; d_gene: -; CDR3aa: CAWSVSVTDTQYF; CDR3nt: TGTGCCTGGAGTGTATCAGTAACAGATACGCAGTATTTT
v_gene: TRBV7-2; abundance: -; j_gene: TRBJ2-3; d_gene: -; CDR3aa: CASSLLTSTDTQYF; CDR3nt: TGTGCCAGCAGCTTATTAACTAGCACAGATACGCAGTATTTT
v_gene: TRBV11-3; abundance: -; j_gene: TRBJ2-7; d_gene: -; CDR3aa: CASSLVLITYEQYF; CDR3nt: TGTGCCAGCAGCTTAGTGCTTATTACCTACGAGCAGTACTTC
v_gene: TRBV7-9; abundance: -; j_gene: TRBJ2-1; d_gene: TRBD2; CDR3aa: CASSLELAGGLQYEQFF; CDR3nt: TGTGCCAGCAGCTTAGAACTAGCGGGAGGGTTGCAATATGAGCAGTTCTTC
v_gene: TRBV30; abundance: -; j_gene: TRBJ2-1; d_gene: -; CDR3aa: CAWSVMILYNEQFF; CDR3nt: TGTGCCTGGAGTGTTATGATCCTCTACAATGAGCAGTTCTTC
v_gene: TRBV14; abundance: -; j_gene: TRBJ2-1; d_gene: TRBD2; CDR3aa: CASSRTDSGSTYNEQFF; CDR3nt: TGTGCCAGCAGCCGAACCGATAGCGGGAGTACCTACAATGAGCAGTTCTTC
v_gene: TRBV28; abundance: -; j_gene: TRBJ2-7; d_gene: -; CDR3aa: CASGGYEQYF; CDR3nt: TGTGCCTCCGGGGGTTACGAGCAGTACTTC
v_gene: TRBV7-9; abundance: -; j_gene: TRBJ1-4; d_gene: TRBD1; CDR3aa: CASSVAGTGENEKLFF; CDR3nt: TGTGCCAGCAGCGTCGCCGGGACAGGGGAAAATGAAAAACTGTTTTTT
v_gene: TRBV7-9; abundance: -; j_gene: TRBJ1-2; d_gene: TRBD1; CDR3aa: CASSSTSRDSLKNGYTF; CDR3nt: TGTGCCAGCAGCTCGACCAGCCGGGACAGTTTGAAGAATGGCTACACCTTC
v_gene: TRBV11-3; abundance: -; j_gene: TRBJ2-1; d_gene: -; CDR3aa: CASSPTLATSYNEQFF; CDR3nt: TGTGCCAGCAGCCCCACCCTAGCGACGTCCTACAATGAGCAGTTCTTC
v_gene: TRBV27; abundance: -; j_gene: TRBJ1-1; d_gene: -; CDR3aa: CASSFSGVLNTEAFF; CDR3nt: TGTGCCAGCAGTTTCTCTGGCGTCCTGAACACTGAAGCTTTCTTT
v_gene: TRBV4-1; abundance: -; j_gene: TRBJ2-1; d_gene: -; CDR3aa: CASSQRGNEQFF; CDR3nt: TGCGCCAGCAGCCAGCGGGGAAATGAGCAGTTCTTC